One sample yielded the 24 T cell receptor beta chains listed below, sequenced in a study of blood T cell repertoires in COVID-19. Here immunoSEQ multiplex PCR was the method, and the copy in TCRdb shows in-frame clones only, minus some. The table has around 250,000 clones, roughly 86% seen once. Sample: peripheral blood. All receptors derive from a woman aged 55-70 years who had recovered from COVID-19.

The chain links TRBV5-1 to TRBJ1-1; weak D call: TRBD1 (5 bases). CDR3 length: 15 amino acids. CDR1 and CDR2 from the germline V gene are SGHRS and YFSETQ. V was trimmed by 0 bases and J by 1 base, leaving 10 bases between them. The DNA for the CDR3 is TGCGCCAGCAGCTTGGAAAGGGGCCCGAACACTGAAGCTTTCTTT. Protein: CASSLERGPNTEAFF. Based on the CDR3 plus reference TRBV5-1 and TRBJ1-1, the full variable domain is KAGVTQTPRYLIKTRGQQVTLSCSPISGHRSVSWYQQTPGQGLQFLFEYFSETQRNKGNFPGRFSGRQFSNSRSEMNVSTLELGDSALYLCASSLERGPNTEAFFGQGTRLTVV.

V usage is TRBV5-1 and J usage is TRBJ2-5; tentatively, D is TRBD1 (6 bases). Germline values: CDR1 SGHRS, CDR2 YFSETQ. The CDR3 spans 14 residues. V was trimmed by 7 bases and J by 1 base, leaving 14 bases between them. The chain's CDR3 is CASRSGDTQETQYF. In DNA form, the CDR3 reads TGCGCCAGCCGCTCCGGGGACACCCAAGAGACCCAGTACTTC.

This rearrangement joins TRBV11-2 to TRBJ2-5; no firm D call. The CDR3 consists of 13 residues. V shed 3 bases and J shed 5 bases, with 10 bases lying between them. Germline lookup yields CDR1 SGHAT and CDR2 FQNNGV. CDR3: CASSLPVWETQYF. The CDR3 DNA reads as TGTGCCAGCAGCTTGCCAGTCTGGGAGACCCAGTACTTC. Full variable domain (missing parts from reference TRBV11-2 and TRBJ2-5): EAGVAQSPRYKIIEKRQSVAFWCNPISGHATLYWYQQILGQGPKLLIQFQNNGVVDDSQLPKDRFSAERLKGVDSTLKIQPAKLEDSAVYLCASSLPVWETQYFGPGTRLLVL.

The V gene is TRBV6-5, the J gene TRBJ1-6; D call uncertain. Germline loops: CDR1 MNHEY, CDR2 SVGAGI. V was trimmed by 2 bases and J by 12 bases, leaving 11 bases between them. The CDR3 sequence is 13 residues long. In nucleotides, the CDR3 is TGTGCCAGCAGTTACGATCTGGCCAGACCCCTCCACTTT. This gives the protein CASSYDLARPLHF.

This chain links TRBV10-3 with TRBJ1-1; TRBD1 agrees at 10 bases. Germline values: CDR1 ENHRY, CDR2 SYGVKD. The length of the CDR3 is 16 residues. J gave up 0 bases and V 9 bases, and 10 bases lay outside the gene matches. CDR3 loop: CAMRTGTGAMNTEAFF. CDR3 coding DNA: TGTGCCATGAGAACAGGGACAGGGGCTATGAACACTGAAGCTTTCTTT.

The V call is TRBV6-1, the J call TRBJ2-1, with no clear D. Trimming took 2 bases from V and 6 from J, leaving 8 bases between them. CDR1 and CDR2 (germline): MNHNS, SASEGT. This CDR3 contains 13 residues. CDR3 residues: CASSEMPGNEQFF. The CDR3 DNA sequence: TGTGCCAGCAGTGAAATGCCGGGCAATGAGCAGTTCTTC.

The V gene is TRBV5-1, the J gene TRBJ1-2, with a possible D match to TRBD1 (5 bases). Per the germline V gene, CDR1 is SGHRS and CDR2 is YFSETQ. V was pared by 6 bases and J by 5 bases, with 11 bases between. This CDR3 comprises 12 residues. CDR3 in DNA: TGCGCCAGCACGGACACGGGTTATGGCTACACCTTC. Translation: CASTDTGYGYTF.

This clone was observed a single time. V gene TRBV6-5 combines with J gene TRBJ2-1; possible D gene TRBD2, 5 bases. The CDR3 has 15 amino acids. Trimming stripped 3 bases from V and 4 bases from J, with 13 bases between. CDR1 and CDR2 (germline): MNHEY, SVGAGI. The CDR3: CASSYISGYYNEQFF. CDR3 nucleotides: TGTGCCAGCAGTTATATAAGCGGCTATTACAATGAGCAGTTCTTC.

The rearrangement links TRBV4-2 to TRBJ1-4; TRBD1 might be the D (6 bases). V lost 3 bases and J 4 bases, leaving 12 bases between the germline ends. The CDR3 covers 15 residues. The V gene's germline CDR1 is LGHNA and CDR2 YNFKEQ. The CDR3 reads CASSHPGQSNEKLFF. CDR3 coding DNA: TGTGCCAGCAGCCACCCTGGACAGAGTAATGAAAAACTGTTTTTT.

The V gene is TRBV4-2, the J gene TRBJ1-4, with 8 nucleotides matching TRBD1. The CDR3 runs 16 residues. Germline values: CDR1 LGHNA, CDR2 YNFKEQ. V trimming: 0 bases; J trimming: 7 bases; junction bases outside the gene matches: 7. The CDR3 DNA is TGTGCCAGCAGCCAAGAGGACAGGGATGATAGTGAAAAACTGTTTTTT. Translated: CASSQEDRDDSEKLFF.

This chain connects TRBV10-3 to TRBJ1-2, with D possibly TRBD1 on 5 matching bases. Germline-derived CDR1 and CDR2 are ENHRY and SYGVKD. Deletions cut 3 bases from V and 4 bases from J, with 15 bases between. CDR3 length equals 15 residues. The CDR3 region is CAISDFTGSGYGYTF. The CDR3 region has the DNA TGTGCCATCAGTGATTTCACAGGTAGCGGCTATGGCTACACCTTC.

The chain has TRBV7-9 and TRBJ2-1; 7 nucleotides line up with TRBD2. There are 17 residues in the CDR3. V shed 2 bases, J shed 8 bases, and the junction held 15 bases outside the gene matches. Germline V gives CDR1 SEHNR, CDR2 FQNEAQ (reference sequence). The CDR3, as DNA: TGTGCCAGCAGCTTACCCCAAGGCGGGGGTCCTCTCGATGAGCAGTTCTTC. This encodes CASSLPQGGGPLDEQFF.

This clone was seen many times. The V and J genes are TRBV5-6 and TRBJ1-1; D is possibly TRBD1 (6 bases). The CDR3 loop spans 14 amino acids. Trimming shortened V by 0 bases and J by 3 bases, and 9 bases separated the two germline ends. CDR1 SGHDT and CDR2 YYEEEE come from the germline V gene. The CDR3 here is CASSLDGQYTEAFF. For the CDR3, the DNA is TGTGCCAGCAGCTTGGACGGACAGTACACTGAAGCTTTCTTT.

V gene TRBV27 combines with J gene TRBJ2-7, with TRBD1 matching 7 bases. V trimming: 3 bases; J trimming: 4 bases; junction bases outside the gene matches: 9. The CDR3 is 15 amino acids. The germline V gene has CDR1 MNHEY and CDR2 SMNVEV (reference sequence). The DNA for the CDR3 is TGTGCCAGCAGTTTCGGGGCAGGGGGAATGTACGAGCAGTACTTC. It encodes CASSFGAGGMYEQYF.

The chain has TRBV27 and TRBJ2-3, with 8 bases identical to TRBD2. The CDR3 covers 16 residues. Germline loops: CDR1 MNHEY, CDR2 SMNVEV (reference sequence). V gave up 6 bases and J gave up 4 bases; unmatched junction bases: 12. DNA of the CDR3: TGTGCCAGCAGCCCTCGGTTAGCGGGGCCCCCAGATACGCAGTATTTT. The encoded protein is CASSPRLAGPPDTQYF.

In DNA, the CDR3 is TGTGCCAGCAGCTTAGACGGACAGGTCCAAGAGACCCAGTACTTC. Its protein product is CASSLDGQVQETQYF. The V gene is TRBV7-2, the J gene TRBJ2-5, with 7 bases matching TRBD1. This CDR3 spans 15 amino acids. CDR1 is SGHTA, CDR2 FQGNSA, per germline. The ends lost 1 base at V and 1 base at J; junction bases unmatched: 3.

The CDR3 nucleotides are TGTGCCAGCAGATGGGAGGGAACCTATGGCTACACCTTC. The encoded protein is CASRWEGTYGYTF. V and J are TRBV6-5 and TRBJ1-2; D gene unclear. The CDR3 is 13 residues long. V shed 6 bases and J shed 4 bases, with 12 bases lying between them. Per germline, CDR1 MNHEY and CDR2 SVGAGI.

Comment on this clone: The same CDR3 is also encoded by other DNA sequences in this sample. CDR3 protein: CASSPPGSYEQYF. In DNA, the CDR3 is TGTGCCAGCTCACCGCCAGGGTCCTACGAGCAGTACTTC. V gene TRBV18 combines with J gene TRBJ2-7, with D perhaps matching TRBD1 (5 bases). CDR1 and CDR2 from the germline V gene are KGHSH and LQKENI. This CDR3 is 13 amino acids long. The V end lost 3 bases, the J end lost 1 base, and 7 bases lay between the germline ends.

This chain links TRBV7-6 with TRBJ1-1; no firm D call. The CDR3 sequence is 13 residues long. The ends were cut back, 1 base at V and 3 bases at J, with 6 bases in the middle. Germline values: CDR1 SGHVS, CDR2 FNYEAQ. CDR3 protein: CASSLGLDTEAFF. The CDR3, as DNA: TGTGCCAGCAGCTTAGGACTGGACACTGAAGCTTTCTTT.

The CDR3, as DNA: TGTGCCACCAGCAGGGGTGAACCGGGACTAGCGGGGGGCTCGGTCTACAATGAGCAGTTCTTC. Its protein product is CATSRGEPGLAGGSVYNEQFF. The genes are TRBV15 and TRBJ2-1; 15 bases fit TRBD2. V lost 3 bases, J lost 3 bases, and 15 bases stayed unmatched. This CDR3 has 21 amino acids. Germline CDR1 reads LNHNV; CDR2 reads YYDKDF (reference sequence).

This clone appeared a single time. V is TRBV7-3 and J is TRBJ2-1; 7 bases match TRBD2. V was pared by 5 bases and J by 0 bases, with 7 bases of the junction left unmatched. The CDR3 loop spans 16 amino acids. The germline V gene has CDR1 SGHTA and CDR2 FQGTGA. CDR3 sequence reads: CASSPRTSSSYNEQFF. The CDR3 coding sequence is TGTGCCAGCAGCCCGAGGACTAGTAGCTCCTACAATGAGCAGTTCTTC.

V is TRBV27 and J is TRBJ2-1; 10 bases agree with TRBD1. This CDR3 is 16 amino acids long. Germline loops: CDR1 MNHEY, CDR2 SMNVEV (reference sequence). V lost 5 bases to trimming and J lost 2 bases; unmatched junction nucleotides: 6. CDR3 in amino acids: CASSPLTGGTYNEQFF. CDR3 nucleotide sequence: TGTGCCAGCAGTCCCCTGACAGGGGGCACCTACAATGAGCAGTTCTTC.

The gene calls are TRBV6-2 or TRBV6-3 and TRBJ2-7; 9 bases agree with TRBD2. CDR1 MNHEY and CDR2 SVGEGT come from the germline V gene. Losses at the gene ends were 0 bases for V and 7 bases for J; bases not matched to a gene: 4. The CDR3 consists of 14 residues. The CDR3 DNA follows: TGTGCCAGCAGTTACTCGGGACTAGCAAGAGAGCAGTACTTC. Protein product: CASSYSGLAREQYF.

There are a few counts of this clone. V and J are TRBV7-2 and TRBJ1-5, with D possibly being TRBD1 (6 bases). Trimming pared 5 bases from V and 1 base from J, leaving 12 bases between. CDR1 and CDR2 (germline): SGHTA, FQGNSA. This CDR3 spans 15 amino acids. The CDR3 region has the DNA TGTGCCAGCAGCCCACAGGGTCAGAGCAATCAGCCCCAGCATTTT. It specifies CASSPQGQSNQPQHF.